One and the same sample provided the 18 T cell receptor beta chains below, sequenced in a study of identical twins. A single record per CDR3 protein comes from TCRdb applying MiXCR to the 5' RACE reads. The sample shows about 700,000 distinct CDR3 sequences, 5.5% to 7.5% of them seen only once. Specimen: naive T cells sorted from blood. The receptors originated from a man younger than 30 in good health.

This clonotype was seen repeatedly, ten times or more. V usage is TRBV14 and J usage is TRBJ1-6; 8 bases fit TRBD1. This CDR3 is built from 15 residues. V was clipped by 1 base and J by 9 bases; unmatched bases: 5. From germline, CDR1 is SGHDN and CDR2 FVKESK. The CDR3 nucleotides are TGTGCCAGCAGCCAAGGTCCGCAGGGGGCTTCACCCCTCCACTTT. Amino acid sequence: CASSQGPQGASPLHF. Combining the CDR3 with reference TRBV14 and TRBJ1-6 gives the whole variable domain EAGVTQFPSHSVIEKGQTVTLRCDPISGHDNLYWYRRVMGKEIKFLLHFVKESKQDESGMPNNRFLAERTGGTYSTLKVQPAELEDSGVYFCASSQGPQGASPLHFGNGTRLTVT.

There are a few counts of this clonotype. The V gene is TRBV28, the J gene TRBJ2-2; 14 positions match TRBD2. V gave up 4 bases and J gave up 6 bases; unmatched junction bases: 7. This CDR3 spans 17 amino acids. Germline V gives CDR1 MDHEN, CDR2 SYDVKM. CDR3 sequence reads: CASSSILGLAGAGELFF. Written as DNA, the CDR3 is TGTGCCAGCAGTTCTATTCTGGGACTAGCGGGAGCCGGGGAGCTGTTTTTT.

This clonotype was recorded many times. The CDR3 reads CSARDKDRAWTEAFF. Written as DNA, the CDR3 is TGCAGTGCTAGAGATAAGGACAGGGCGTGGACTGAAGCTTTCTTT. The rearrangement links TRBV20-1 to TRBJ1-1, with TRBD1 matching 8 bases. Looked up from germline, CDR1 is DFQATT and CDR2 is SNEGSKA (reference sequence). The CDR3 is 15 residues long. The ends lost 0 bases at V and 5 bases at J; junction bases unmatched: 8.

This clonotype has just a few counts. This chain uses TRBV29-1 with TRBJ1-2; D gene uncertain. The CDR3 contains 14 residues. Germline CDR1 is SQVTM and CDR2 is ANQGSEA. The V end was cut by 0 bases, the J end by 2 bases, with 10 bases between. The CDR3 spells CSVEEWAGNYGYTF. DNA for the CDR3: TGCAGCGTTGAAGAATGGGCCGGGAACTATGGCTACACCTTC.

The rearrangement joins TRBV20-1 to TRBJ2-1, with TRBD2 matching 9 bases. This CDR3 is 14 amino acids long. V gave up 5 bases and J gave up 8 bases; unmatched junction bases: 10. Germline CDR1 is DFQATT and CDR2 is SNEGSKA (reference sequence). CDR3 sequence (DNA): TGCAGTGCTCTGAATAGCGGGAGCGGTCATGAGCAGTTCTTC. This sequence encodes CSALNSGSGHEQFF.

This clonotype was detected ten times or more. The chain joins TRBV20-1 to TRBJ2-2, with 13 bases lining up with TRBD2. Trimming removed 1 base from V and 8 bases from J; junction bases left unmatched: 1. Germline V gene data show CDR1 as DFQATT and CDR2 as SNEGSKA (reference sequence). The CDR3 has 14 residues. In DNA, the CDR3 is TGCAGTGCTAGAGGACTAGCGGGAGGAGGGGAGCTGTTTTTT. Protein product: CSARGLAGGGELFF.

Comment on this clonotype: This could be a read error, since a much larger clone is one nucleotide away. The chain joins TRBV12-3 or TRBV12-4 to TRBJ1-1; D not certain. The germline V and J ends were trimmed by 3 bases and 2 bases, with 7 bases remaining between them. The CDR3 has 13 amino acids. The CDR3 region is CASSFFFNTEAFF. DNA of the CDR3: TGTGCCAGCAGTTTTTTTTTCAACACTGAAGCTTTCTTT.

The chain uses TRBV7-8 and TRBJ1-1; possible D gene TRBD1, 5 bases. The V end was cut by 5 bases, the J end by 5 bases, with 24 bases between. Germline values: CDR1 SGHVS, CDR2 FQNEAQ. This CDR3 has 17 amino acids. CDR3 bases: TGTGCCAGCAGCCTTTCCTTCTCGGGGGGGGGTATGACTGAAGCTTTCTTT. This codes for CASSLSFSGGGMTEAFF.

This clonotype was detected many times. The rearrangement joins TRBV28 to TRBJ1-6; 8 bases are a match to TRBD1. Germline V gene sequence: CDR1 MDHEN, CDR2 SYDVKM. V lost 5 bases and J lost 9; bases outside the gene matches: 9. CDR3 length equals 15 residues. The CDR3 spells CASSELTGEGSPLHF. The CDR3 coding sequence is TGTGCCAGCAGTGAACTGACAGGGGAGGGTTCACCCCTCCACTTT.

The chain combines TRBV5-1 with TRBJ2-1, with TRBD2 matching 15 bases. The ends lost 3 bases at V and 3 bases at J; junction bases unmatched: 7. Germline CDR1 and CDR2: SGHRS and YFSETQ. The CDR3 length is 18 residues. Here the CDR3 reads CASSYGLAGGPNYNEQFF. In DNA, the CDR3 is TGCGCCAGCAGCTATGGACTAGCGGGAGGGCCGAACTACAATGAGCAGTTCTTC.

V usage is TRBV7-2 and J usage is TRBJ1-5; tentative D call: TRBD1 (6 bases). The CDR3 length is 15 residues. Germline V CDR1 and CDR2: SGHTA, FQGNSA. V gave up 1 base and J gave up 6 bases, with 13 bases separating them. The CDR3 region is CASSLGQGNGQPQHF. In DNA form, the CDR3 reads TGTGCCAGCAGCTTAGGGCAGGGGAATGGTCAGCCCCAGCATTTT.

There are many counts of this clonotype. The chain employs TRBV4-2 and TRBJ2-1, with 9 bases fitting TRBD2. V was clipped by 2 bases and J by 10 bases; unmatched bases: 9. CDR3 length: 15 residues. Germline V gives CDR1 LGHNA, CDR2 YNFKEQ. This CDR3 is CASSQYNQREAEQFF. The DNA for the CDR3 is TGTGCCAGCAGCCAATATAATCAGCGGGAGGCCGAGCAGTTCTTC.

This clonotype was seen repeatedly, ten times or more. The chain joins TRBV24-1 to TRBJ1-5, with D possibly matching TRBD1 (6 bases). Deletions cut 5 bases from V and 6 bases from J, with 13 bases between. CDR3 length: 14 residues. From germline, CDR1 is KGHDR and CDR2 SFDVKD. The CDR3 DNA is TGTGCCACCAGTGCCCCAGGGGCGTCTCAGCCCCAGCATTTT. This sequence encodes CATSAPGASQPQHF.

CDR3 sequence (DNA): TGCGCCAGCAGCCCAGGGACAGGGGCTTTCGAGCAGTACGTC. Its translation: CASSPGTGAFEQYV. This chain connects TRBV4-1 to TRBJ2-7, with 10 bases matching TRBD1. Germline V gives CDR1 MGHRA, CDR2 YSYEKL. The length of the CDR3 is 14 residues. After removal of 4 bases from V and 6 bases from J, the junction contained 6 bases not matched to a gene.

This clonotype was detected many times. The gene calls are TRBV27 and TRBJ2-1; 11 bases line up with TRBD2. Unmatched junction bases numbered 9, after V lost 4 bases and J lost 10 bases. CDR3 length equals 15 residues. Germline CDR1 is MNHEY and CDR2 is SMNVEV (reference sequence). CDR3 sequence: CASSSGTSGRREQFF. CDR3 nucleotide sequence: TGTGCCAGCAGTTCTGGGACTAGCGGAAGACGGGAGCAGTTCTTC.

The chain recombines TRBV19 with TRBJ1-2; maybe TRBD1 (5 bases). This CDR3 is built from 8 residues. V was shortened by 9 bases and J by 12 bases, with 8 bases between the two germline ends. Germline-derived CDR1 and CDR2 are LNHDA and SQIVND (reference sequence). The CDR3, as DNA: TGTGCCAGCGGGGCCCACACCTTC. This sequence encodes CASGAHTF.

This clonotype has ten or more counts. The chain uses TRBV29-1 and TRBJ2-2; 9 bases are shared with TRBD2. This CDR3 is 14 amino acids long. Germline CDR1 and CDR2: SQVTM and ANQGSEA. V was pared by 8 bases and J by 1 base, with 5 bases of the junction left unmatched. The CDR3 loop reads CSIGTSLNTGELFF. DNA of the CDR3: TGCAGCATAGGGACTAGCTTGAACACCGGGGAGCTGTTTTTT.

The genes are TRBV23-1 and TRBJ2-1; 9 positions agree with TRBD1. TRBV23-1 is an ORF for which the function is uncertain. Trimming cost V 0 bases and J 0 bases; bases outside gene matches: 3. The CDR3 consists of 17 residues. This CDR3 reads CASSQSGQGSSYNEQFF. The CDR3 region has the DNA TGCGCCAGCAGTCAATCGGGACAGGGAAGCTCCTACAATGAGCAGTTCTTC.